These T cell receptor beta chains were read from a single sample in a study of cytomegalovirus exposure and HLA in healthy donors. TCRdb keeps only in-frame clones here, not all; method: immunoSEQ multiplex PCR. The sample has roughly 300,000 clones, about nine tenths seen once; the top ten hold about 0.8%. The sequenced sample was PBMCs. These receptors were taken from a woman younger than 35 in good health and CMV-seronegative. CDR3s leave out the opening cysteine and the closing phenylalanine or tryptophan.

>TRBV9|13|TRBJ1-1
ASSSSTGWDTEAF
>TRBV5-3|13|TRBJ2-7
ARSRPTSSYYEQY
>TRBV28|12|TRBJ1-2
ASSFPRAGDGYT
>TRBV6-1|12|TRBJ1-1
ASSELGANTEAF
>TRBV7-2|10|TRBJ2-7
ASTPGSYEQY
>TRBV5-4|13|TRBJ2-2
ASSNSGTRTGELF
>TRBV15|15|TRBJ2-1
ATSRLQSGAFSNEQF
>TRBV2|12|TRBJ1-1
ASSIQSKNTEAF
>TRBV6-6|14|TRBJ2-1
ASRSRLAGVYNEQF
>TRBV29-1|10|TRBJ1-2
SVGGGGYGYT
>TRBV18|14|TRBJ1-2
ASSPNPGTGDYGYT
>TRBV12-5|12|TRBJ1-1
ASGLDWTATEAF
>TRBV2|15|TRBJ2-1
ASSDQLRAGFYNEQF
>TRBV18|12|TRBJ2-7
ASSPPRGAPEQY
>TRBV18|14|TRBJ2-7
ASSQGLSQSSYEQY
>TRBV19|11|TRBJ2-3
ASSRQGGDTQY
>TRBV14|14|TRBJ2-7
ASSQEQEGAVYEQY
>TRBV11-2|12|TRBJ1-5
ASSLTPSNQPQH
>TRBV7-6|12|TRBJ2-1
ASSLGTADNEQF
>TRBV5-4|12|TRBJ2-5
ASSFFRGLGTQY
>TRBV9|13|TRBJ2-7
ASSAGLAGVYEQY
>TRBV7-3|13|TRBJ1-1
ASSSHRGQDTEAF
>TRBV28|12|TRBJ2-1
ASSLGQTYNEQF
>TRBV5-1|12|TRBJ1-3
ASSLTGAGNTIY
>TRBV5-1|13|TRBJ1-2
ASSLEGVSNYGYT
>TRBV2|11|TRBJ1-5
ASSEQENQPQH
>TRBV7-2|12|TRBJ2-1
ASRQPGGYNEQF
>TRBV9|15|TRBJ2-1
ASSAGGLADSYNEQF
>TRBV11-1|11|TRBJ2-1
ASSLVEGIEQF
>TRBV7-3|13|TRBJ1-1
ASSLTAGGRTEAF
>TRBV7-2|12|TRBJ1-1
ASSLVPRNTEAF
>TRBV7-9|11|TRBJ2-3
AEDSSSTDTQY
>TRBV7-9|12|TRBJ2-3
ASSPGLGTDTQY
>TRBV11-2|10|TRBJ2-7
ASSLQRYEQY
>TRBV7-2|13|TRBJ1-5
ASSLVAGLGQPQH
>TRBV4-2|9|TRBJ2-7
ASSQGPEQY
>TRBV28|13|TRBJ2-7
AIQRGGLAGGEQY
>TRBV4-3|16|TRBJ2-5
ASIQSGPARGGQETQY
>TRBV11-2|10|TRBJ1-4
ASSPNNEKLF
>TRBV6-5|11|TRBJ2-7
ASKREAPYEQY
>TRBV4-2|11|TRBJ1-5
ASSPPAGQPQH
>TRBV5-1|12|TRBJ1-2
ASSRGQGNYGYT
>TRBV27|18|TRBJ2-2
ASSTPFEREAKLNTGELF
>TRBV6-5|12|TRBJ2-7
ASSYSPQAYEQY
>TRBV18|14|TRBJ1-1
ASSPEGRTMNTEAF
>TRBV2|11|TRBJ2-1
ASRLAGGNEQF
>TRBV5-1|11|TRBJ2-7
ASSSGQRYEQY
>TRBV5-1|14|TRBJ1-4
ASSPTGTATNEKLF
>TRBV6-1|12|TRBJ2-1
ASSSLAPYNEQF
>TRBV9|12|TRBJ2-7
ASSVGLASYEQY
>TRBV6-6|12|TRBJ1-5
ASYRDRANQPQH
>TRBV19|13|TRBJ2-1
ASSSGTSGYNEQF